This is a list of T cell receptor beta chains from one sample in a study of blood T cell repertoires in COVID-19. The repertoire was sequenced with immunoSEQ multiplex PCR; TCRdb's copy has only in-frame clones and lacks some. Of around 300,000 clones in the sample, around 90% are singletons; the top ten hold roughly 1.1%. The sequenced material came from PBMCs or T cells enriched from blood (not recorded which). All receptors derive from a woman aged 25 to 45 who had recovered from COVID-19. CDR3s include the opening cysteine and the closing phenylalanine or tryptophan. Each record gives: D gene, clone size, V gene, J gene, CDR3 length, CDR3 protein, CDR3 DNA. D genes are given only for firm matches. Clone size is given for some rows only: seen once, a few or many times, or a class if the clone is expanded.

D gene: TRBD1
clone size: NA
V gene: TRBV7-9
J gene: TRBJ2-2
CDR3 length: 15
CDR3 protein: CASSVGTGNTGELFF
CDR3 DNA: TGTGCCAGCAGCGTCGGGACAGGGAACACCGGGGAGCTGTTTTTT

D gene: NA
clone size: NA
V gene: TRBV30
J gene: TRBJ1-6
CDR3 length: 16
CDR3 protein: CAWGRQHSSYNSPLHF
CDR3 DNA: TGTGCCTGGGGAAGACAGCACAGCTCCTATAATTCACCCCTCCACTTT

D gene: NA
clone size: NA
V gene: TRBV7-8
J gene: TRBJ1-5
CDR3 length: 16
CDR3 protein: CASSQPMDRENQPQHF
CDR3 DNA: TGTGCCAGCAGCCAACCTATGGACAGAGAGAATCAGCCCCAGCATTTT

D gene: NA
clone size: NA
V gene: TRBV11-1
J gene: TRBJ1-2
CDR3 length: 14
CDR3 protein: CASNRGAGEHGYTF
CDR3 DNA: TGTGCCAGCAACCGAGGTGCAGGGGAGCATGGCTACACCTTC

D gene: NA
clone size: NA
V gene: TRBV9
J gene: TRBJ2-1
CDR3 length: 14
CDR3 protein: CASSHLDGDNEQFF
CDR3 DNA: TGTGCCAGCAGCCACTTGGACGGGGACAATGAGCAGTTCTTC

D gene: TRBD1
clone size: NA
V gene: TRBV24-1
J gene: TRBJ1-1
CDR3 length: 15
CDR3 protein: CATSAPGQGNTEAFF
CDR3 DNA: TGTGCCACCAGTGCCCCAGGACAGGGGAACACTGAAGCTTTCTTT

D gene: TRBD2
clone size: NA
V gene: TRBV7-3
J gene: TRBJ2-1
CDR3 length: 15
CDR3 protein: CASSLQGGSYNEQFF
CDR3 DNA: TGTGCCAGCAGCTTACAGGGAGGGTCCTACAATGAGCAGTTCTTC

D gene: NA
clone size: NA
V gene: TRBV3-1/TRBV3-2
J gene: TRBJ1-4
CDR3 length: 15
CDR3 protein: CASSHRTDLGEKLFF
CDR3 DNA: TGTGCCAGCAGCCATAGGACAGATCTAGGTGAAAAACTGTTTTTT

D gene: NA
clone size: NA
V gene: TRBV9
J gene: TRBJ2-2
CDR3 length: 19
CDR3 protein: CASSVEGVRKDLGTGELFF
CDR3 DNA: TGTGCCAGCAGCGTAGAGGGGGTTCGAAAGGATTTGGGCACCGGGGAGCTGTTTTTT

D gene: TRBD1
clone size: NA
V gene: TRBV5-1
J gene: TRBJ1-1
CDR3 length: 14
CDR3 protein: CASSFLTGGTEAFF
CDR3 DNA: TGCGCCAGCAGCTTCTTGACAGGGGGGACTGAAGCTTTCTTT

D gene: NA
clone size: NA
V gene: TRBV11-2
J gene: TRBJ2-7
CDR3 length: 16
CDR3 protein: CASSLEGAGFSYEQYF
CDR3 DNA: TGTGCCAGCAGCTTAGAGGGCGCGGGATTCTCCTACGAGCAGTACTTC

D gene: NA
clone size: NA
V gene: TRBV27
J gene: TRBJ2-3
CDR3 length: 14
CDR3 protein: CASLGLPSRDTQYF
CDR3 DNA: TGTGCCAGCTTGGGGCTCCCCTCGCGGGATACGCAGTATTTT

D gene: NA
clone size: NA
V gene: TRBV7-2
J gene: TRBJ2-7
CDR3 length: 15
CDR3 protein: CASSPDGTPQIEQYF
CDR3 DNA: TGTGCCAGCAGCCCGGACGGGACTCCACAAATCGAGCAGTACTTC

D gene: TRBD2
clone size: once
V gene: TRBV5-1
J gene: TRBJ2-5
CDR3 length: 14
CDR3 protein: CASSLREGQETQYF
CDR3 DNA: TGCGCCAGCAGCTTGCGGGAGGGGCAAGAGACCCAGTACTTC

D gene: TRBD1
clone size: NA
V gene: TRBV5-4
J gene: TRBJ2-6
CDR3 length: 16
CDR3 protein: CASRGRGRGGANVLTF
CDR3 DNA: TGTGCCAGCAGGGGCAGGGGGCGTGGTGGGGCCAACGTCCTGACTTTC

D gene: TRBD2
clone size: NA
V gene: TRBV10-3
J gene: TRBJ2-5
CDR3 length: 15
CDR3 protein: CAISDWGGMAETQYF
CDR3 DNA: TGTGCCATCAGTGATTGGGGGGGGATGGCAGAGACCCAGTACTTC

D gene: TRBD2
clone size: NA
V gene: TRBV6-5
J gene: TRBJ2-7
CDR3 length: 14
CDR3 protein: CASKGTSGSYEQYF
CDR3 DNA: TGTGCCAGCAAGGGGACTAGCGGGAGCTACGAGCAGTACTTC

D gene: NA
clone size: NA
V gene: TRBV21-1
J gene: TRBJ1-1
CDR3 length: 16
CDR3 protein: CASSKERQASNTEAFF
CDR3 DNA: TGTGCCAGCAGCAAAGAGAGACAGGCGTCCAACACTGAAGCTTTCTTT

D gene: NA
clone size: NA
V gene: TRBV12-5
J gene: TRBJ1-2
CDR3 length: 12
CDR3 protein: CASGFGGNGYTF
CDR3 DNA: TGTGCTAGTGGTTTCGGAGGGAATGGCTACACCTTC

D gene: TRBD2
clone size: NA
V gene: TRBV14
J gene: TRBJ2-7
CDR3 length: 15
CDR3 protein: CASSHGLAGSYEQYF
CDR3 DNA: TGTGCCAGCAGCCATGGACTAGCGGGCTCCTACGAGCAGTACTTC

D gene: TRBD2
clone size: NA
V gene: TRBV9
J gene: TRBJ2-3
CDR3 length: 16
CDR3 protein: CASSVQTSGSTDTQYF
CDR3 DNA: TGTGCCAGCAGCGTTCAAACTAGCGGGAGCACAGATACGCAGTATTTT

D gene: TRBD1
clone size: NA
V gene: TRBV18
J gene: TRBJ2-7
CDR3 length: 15
CDR3 protein: CASSLSRQGRNEQYF
CDR3 DNA: TGTGCCAGCTCACTATCCCGACAGGGAAGAAACGAGCAGTACTTC

D gene: TRBD2
clone size: NA
V gene: TRBV3-1/TRBV3-2
J gene: TRBJ2-7
CDR3 length: 18
CDR3 protein: CASSQGSGRRPSSYEQYF
CDR3 DNA: TGTGCCAGCAGCCAAGGTAGCGGGAGGCGCCCGAGCTCCTACGAGCAGTACTTC

D gene: NA
clone size: NA
V gene: TRBV28
J gene: TRBJ2-5
CDR3 length: 12
CDR3 protein: CASRNLGETQYF
CDR3 DNA: TGTGCCAGCAGAAATTTGGGCGAGACCCAGTACTTC

D gene: NA
clone size: NA
V gene: TRBV7-3
J gene: TRBJ2-2
CDR3 length: 17
CDR3 protein: CASSFTRATSRGGELFF
CDR3 DNA: TGTGCCAGCAGCTTTACTAGGGCGACTAGTCGCGGCGGGGAGCTGTTTTTT

D gene: TRBD1
clone size: once
V gene: TRBV27
J gene: TRBJ2-7
CDR3 length: 16
CDR3 protein: CASSPRRQGVRYEQYF
CDR3 DNA: TGTGCCAGCAGTCCCCGAAGACAGGGGGTGCGGTACGAGCAGTACTTC

D gene: TRBD2
clone size: NA
V gene: TRBV3-1/TRBV3-2
J gene: TRBJ2-1
CDR3 length: 17
CDR3 protein: CASSQKWSSGSTDEQFF
CDR3 DNA: TGTGCCAGCAGCCAAAAATGGTCTAGCGGGAGCACGGATGAGCAGTTCTTC

D gene: NA
clone size: NA
V gene: TRBV11-2
J gene: TRBJ1-6
CDR3 length: 15
CDR3 protein: CASSLKHSYNSPLHF
CDR3 DNA: TGTGCCAGCAGCTTAAAACACTCCTATAATTCACCCCTCCACTTT

D gene: TRBD1
clone size: NA
V gene: TRBV30
J gene: TRBJ1-1
CDR3 length: 18
CDR3 protein: CAWSVKDRGNPWSTEAFF
CDR3 DNA: TGTGCCTGGAGTGTAAAGGACAGGGGAAACCCCTGGAGCACTGAAGCTTTCTTT

D gene: NA
clone size: NA
V gene: TRBV21-1
J gene: TRBJ2-7
CDR3 length: 17
CDR3 protein: CASSKGGLGPTHYEQYF
CDR3 DNA: TGTGCCAGCAGCAAAGGGGGCCTGGGGCCCACCCACTACGAGCAGTACTTC

D gene: NA
clone size: NA
V gene: TRBV27
J gene: TRBJ1-5
CDR3 length: 19
CDR3 protein: CASSFLDSAFWGSNQPQHF
CDR3 DNA: TGTGCCAGCAGTTTCTTGGACAGTGCTTTTTGGGGGAGCAATCAGCCCCAGCATTTT

D gene: NA
clone size: NA
V gene: TRBV6-2/TRBV6-3
J gene: TRBJ2-3
CDR3 length: 18
CDR3 protein: CASSNVVGQGAVGDTQYF
CDR3 DNA: TGTGCCAGCAGCAATGTCGTAGGGCAGGGCGCGGTCGGGGATACGCAGTATTTT

D gene: NA
clone size: NA
V gene: TRBV5-1
J gene: TRBJ1-4
CDR3 length: 15
CDR3 protein: CASSFYPMVNEKLFF
CDR3 DNA: TGCGCCAGCAGCTTTTACCCTATGGTTAATGAAAAACTGTTTTTT

D gene: TRBD1
clone size: NA
V gene: TRBV28
J gene: TRBJ1-6
CDR3 length: 14
CDR3 protein: CASRRGQGSSPLHF
CDR3 DNA: TGTGCCAGCAGGAGGGGACAGGGGAGTTCACCCCTCCACTTT

D gene: NA
clone size: NA
V gene: TRBV7-9
J gene: TRBJ2-3
CDR3 length: 13
CDR3 protein: CASSPGDPDTQYF
CDR3 DNA: TGTGCCAGCAGCCCAGGGGACCCTGATACGCAGTATTTT

D gene: NA
clone size: NA
V gene: TRBV5-1
J gene: TRBJ2-3
CDR3 length: 18
CDR3 protein: CASSLTPLATISTDTQYF
CDR3 DNA: TGCGCCAGCAGCTTGACCCCCCTAGCCACCATCTCCACAGATACGCAGTATTTT